The 11 T cell receptor beta chains listed next were all sequenced from one sample in a study of CD8+ T cells in alopecia areata (dated by TCRdb to 2017 to 2018). Receptor amplification or capture employed the immunoSEQ multiplex PCR assay. RNA was extracted from all samples and reverse transcribed into cDNA, which served as template for TCR sequencing. TCRdb holds this immuneACCESS table with in-frame rearrangements only. Some clones are missing; in checked studies, unresolved V genes explain under half, and the rest has no known cause. This sample is represented by about 210,000 clones; under 40% of them were singletons. Of the sample, almost 0.5% is held by the ten largest clones. This specimen's treatment or condition label, interpreted: oral pan-JAK inhibitor, 5-10 mg twice daily. Sample: CD4+ T cells sorted from blood, taken between weeks 30 and 35, from a patient treated with tofacitinib. Receptors were obtained from a human donor with alopecia areata.

This clone occurred a few times. The CDR3, as DNA: TGTGCTAGTGGTTTCCAGGGGGGGACTGAAGCTTTCTTT. Protein product: CASGFQGGTEAFF. The genes are TRBV12-5 and TRBJ1-1; 7 nucleotides line up with TRBD1. Losses at the gene ends were 3 bases for V and 5 bases for J; bases not matched to a gene: 3. The CDR3 has 13 residues. Looked up from germline, CDR1 is LGHNT and CDR2 is FRNRAP.

This clone was found many times. The chain recombines TRBV28 with TRBJ2-5; D may be TRBD1 (6 bases). Germline V CDR1 and CDR2: MDHEN, SYDVKM. The CDR3 spans 12 residues. Trimming shortened V by 7 bases and J by 13 bases, and 19 bases separated the two germline ends. The CDR3, as DNA: TGTGCCAGCACTCGCCCGACAGGTCTGGGGTACTTC. Encoded protein: CASTRPTGLGYF.

This clone appeared many times. The chain combines TRBV2 with TRBJ2-2, with 8 bases matching TRBD1. Germline V gene data show CDR1 as SNHLY and CDR2 as FYNNEI. The CDR3 covers 15 residues. V dropped 5 bases and J dropped 3; count of bases not matched to a gene: 5. CDR3 sequence: CASSKQGGDTGELFF. CDR3 nucleotides: TGTGCCAGCAGTAAACAGGGGGGAGACACCGGGGAGCTGTTTTTT.

The rearrangement joins TRBV29-1 to TRBJ1-5, with TRBD1 identical over 8 bases. V was clipped by 6 bases and J by 2 bases; unmatched bases: 3. The length of the CDR3 is 13 residues. Germline V gene sequence: CDR1 SQVTM, CDR2 ANQGSEA. CDR3 protein: CSVQGGGNQPQHF. CDR3 coding DNA: TGCAGCGTACAGGGGGGCGGCAATCAGCCCCAGCATTTT.

This clone has a count of ten or more. This chain joins TRBV19 and TRBJ2-1, with D unclear. Trimming shortened V by 6 bases and J by 8 bases, and 14 bases separated the two germline ends. Looked up from germline, CDR1 is LNHDA and CDR2 is SQIVND (reference sequence). This CDR3 is 13 amino acids long. CDR3 amino acids: CASSSLRGYEQFF. In nucleotides, the CDR3 is TGTGCCAGTAGCTCTCTCCGTGGGTATGAGCAGTTCTTC.

This clone was detected many times. The chain couples TRBV7-9 to TRBJ1-1, with TRBD1 matching 7 bases. In germline, CDR1 is SEHNR, CDR2 FQNEAQ (reference sequence). The V gene end was trimmed by 9 bases and the J gene end by 7 bases; junction bases not matched to a gene: 5. CDR3 size: 11 residues. The CDR3 loop reads CASVTGIEAFF. The CDR3, as DNA: TGTGCCAGTGTGACAGGGATTGAAGCTTTCTTT.

The V and J genes are TRBV11-2 and TRBJ2-4; a possible D gene is TRBD1 (5 bases). V was clipped by 5 bases and J by 0 bases, with 14 bases between them. The CDR3 spans 16 residues. CDR1 is SGHAT, CDR2 FQNNGV, per germline. The CDR3 is CASSLRPDRAKNIQYF. CDR3 sequence (DNA): TGTGCCAGCAGCCTCAGGCCCGACAGAGCCAAAAACATTCAGTACTTC.

The chain is built from TRBV29-1 and TRBJ1-2; unclear D gene. CDR3 length: 14 amino acids. V shed 3 bases and J shed 0 bases, with 11 bases lying between them. Germline CDR1 SQVTM, CDR2 ANQGSEA. The CDR3 loop is CSVDMLGSNYGYTF. In DNA form, the CDR3 reads TGCAGCGTTGATATGCTAGGGTCTAACTATGGCTACACCTTC.

The chain has TRBV11-2 and TRBJ1-2, with D maybe TRBD1 (5 bases). This CDR3 has 15 residues. The V end was cut by 1 base, the J end by 7 bases, with 16 bases between. The V gene's germline CDR1 is SGHAT and CDR2 FQNNGV. CDR3 sequence reads: CASSLVGVTGLGYTF. DNA for the CDR3: TGTGCCAGCAGCTTAGTCGGGGTAACGGGGCTTGGCTACACCTTC.

This chain links TRBV30 with TRBJ2-7, with D possibly TRBD1 on 5 matching bases. Per the germline V gene, CDR1 is GTSNPN and CDR2 is SVGIG (reference sequence). The CDR3 is 15 residues long. V lost 3 bases and J 4 bases, leaving 19 bases between the germline ends. CDR3 amino acids: CAWRPQVPSGYEQYF. In nucleotides, the CDR3 is TGTGCCTGGAGGCCACAGGTCCCAAGTGGGTACGAGCAGTACTTC.

The chain combines TRBV5-1 with TRBJ1-5; TRBD1 matches 8 bases. CDR3 length equals 16 residues. Germline V gene lookup returns CDR1 SGHRS and CDR2 YFSETQ. With V trimmed by 3 bases and J by 0 bases, 5 bases remained unmatched. Here the CDR3 DNA reads TGCGCCAGCAGCTCGGGGACAGGTTATAGCAATCAGCCCCAGCATTTT. Encoded protein: CASSSGTGYSNQPQHF.